This TCR beta chain is drawn from a study of T cells after yellow fever vaccination. MiXCR, run by TCRdb on the 5' RACE reads, gives a single entry per CDR3 protein. The data hold some 320,000 distinct CDR3 sequences, with about 9.5% observed a single time. CDR3 length: 16 residues. Trimming stripped 4 bases from V and 6 bases from J, with 16 bases between. Germline CDR1 reads MNHEY; CDR2 reads SVGAGI. The sequences come from PBMCs, collected on the day of the first yellow fever vaccination. The sequence was collected from a man aged 18 to 30 who received the YFV17D yellow fever vaccine. The rearrangement links TRBV6-5 to TRBJ1-6; a weak D match, TRBD1 (5 bases). The CDR3 spells CASSSRAGSGNSPLHF. Written as DNA, the CDR3 is TGTGCCAGCAGTTCGAGGGCAGGGTCCGGTAATTCACCCCTCCACTTT.